This TCR beta chain came from a study of blood T cell repertoires in COVID-19. In the study overall: T cells, B-cell-depleted T cells, or PBMCs supplied cDNA or gDNA.

Clones were read by immunoSEQ multiplex PCR, and TCRdb kept only the in-frame ones, dropping some. Here the sample spans 29,000 or so clones, approximately 80% being singletons. This clonotype originated in a woman in her 70s with acute or convalescent COVID-19. Sequenced input: peripheral blood.

This CDR3 is CASSSTGRTGEAFF. The DNA of the CDR3 is TGTGCCAGCAGCTCCACGGGTCGCACAGGGGAGGCTTTCTTT. The chain combines TRBV7-3 with TRBJ1-1, with 7 bases fitting TRBD1. CDR1 SGHTA and CDR2 FQGTGA come from the germline V gene. V gave up 4 bases and J gave up 11 bases; unmatched junction bases: 13. The CDR3 is made up of 14 amino acids. The full variable domain, in which reference TRBV7-3 and TRBJ1-1 provide the parts outside the CDR3, is GAGVSQTPSNKVTEKGKYVELRCDPISGHTALYWYRQSLGQGPEFLIYFQGTGAADDSGLPNDRFFAVRPEGSVSTLKIQRTERGDSAVYLCASSSTGRTGEAFFGQGTRLTVV.